Here is one T cell receptor (beta chain) with its context. The data are from a study of blood T cell repertoires in COVID-19. TCRdb keeps only in-frame clones here, not all; method: immunoSEQ multiplex PCR. Of a few hundred thousand clones in the sample, more than 70% were seen once. The ends lost 2 bases at V and 7 bases at J; junction bases unmatched: 8. The CDR3 totals 15 residues. Per germline, CDR1 MDHEN and CDR2 SYDVKM. Source material: PBMCs or T cells enriched from blood (not recorded which). The chain combines TRBV28 with TRBJ1-2, with 9 bases matching TRBD1. This TCR was sampled from a woman aged 40 to 49 with acute COVID-19. The CDR3 bases are TGTGCCAGCAGTTTAATCACAGGGGGCGGTCGTGGCTACACCTTC. Residues: CASSLITGGGRGYTF.